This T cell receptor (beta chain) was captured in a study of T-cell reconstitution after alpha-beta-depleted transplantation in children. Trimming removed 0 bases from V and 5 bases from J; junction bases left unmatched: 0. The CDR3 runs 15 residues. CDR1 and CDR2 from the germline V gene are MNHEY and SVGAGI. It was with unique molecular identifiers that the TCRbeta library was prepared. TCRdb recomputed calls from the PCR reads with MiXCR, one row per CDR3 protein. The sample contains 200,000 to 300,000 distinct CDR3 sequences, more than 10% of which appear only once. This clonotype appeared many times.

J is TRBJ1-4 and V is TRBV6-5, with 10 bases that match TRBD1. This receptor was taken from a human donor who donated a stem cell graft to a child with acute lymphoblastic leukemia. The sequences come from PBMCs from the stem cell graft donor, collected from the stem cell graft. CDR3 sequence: CASSYSTGGNEKLFF. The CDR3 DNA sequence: TGTGCCAGCAGTTACTCGACAGGGGGCAATGAAAAACTGTTTTTT.